Shown below are 24 T cell receptor beta chains from a single sample sequenced in a study of blood T cell repertoires in COVID-19. The assay was immunoSEQ multiplex PCR, and TCRdb's table has in-frame clones only and misses some. This repertoire shows hundreds of thousands of clones, more than 80% found once; its top ten account for 1.4%. The material sequenced was peripheral blood. These receptors were taken from a young woman with active or convalescent COVID-19.

The rearrangement links TRBV6-1 to TRBJ1-2, with D uncertain. This CDR3 is 16 amino acids long. CDR1 is MNHNS, CDR2 SASEGT, per germline. Trimming left V 4 bases short and J 6 bases short, with 21 bases between. The CDR3 is CASSVAGVGMGHGYTF. CDR3 in DNA: TGTGCCAGCAGTGTGGCAGGTGTTGGCATGGGTCATGGCTACACCTTC.

The chain recombines TRBV27 with TRBJ2-3, with D possibly TRBD1 on 6 matching bases. The CDR3 contains 17 residues. Germline CDR1 and CDR2: MNHEY and SMNVEV (reference sequence). V was pared by 3 bases and J by 8 bases, with 24 bases between. CDR3 DNA: TGTGCCAGCAGTTTCGAGGGTTTGACAGGTACCCCCGGTACGCAGTATTTT. It is translated as CASSFEGLTGTPGTQYF.

The gene calls are TRBV4-1 and TRBJ2-7, with 11 bases aligning to TRBD2. J was trimmed by 4 bases and V by 4 bases; bases with no gene match: 12. The CDR3 loop spans 17 amino acids. Germline-derived CDR1 and CDR2 are MGHRA and YSYEKL. The CDR3 nucleotides read TGCGCCAGCAGCCCCGGGGGCCTAGCGGGGGGCAGGTACGAGCAGTACTTC. This gives the protein CASSPGGLAGGRYEQYF.

The rearrangement joins TRBV12-5 to TRBJ2-6, with 7 positions matching TRBD1. Per germline, CDR1 LGHNT and CDR2 FRNRAP. The ends lost 1 base at V and 4 bases at J; junction bases unmatched: 16. This CDR3 comprises 20 residues. The DNA of the CDR3 is TGTGCTAGTGGTTTGGGGCCATGGGCAGGGGGAGTGACAGGGGCCAACGTCCTGACTTTC. Its translation is CASGLGPWAGGVTGANVLTF. The full variable domain, in which reference TRBV12-5 and TRBJ2-6 provide the parts outside the CDR3, is DARVTQTPRHKVTEMGQEVTMRCQPILGHNTVFWYRQTMMQGLELLAYFRNRAPLDDSGMPKDRFSAEMPDATLATLKIQPSEPRDSAVYFCASGLGPWAGGVTGANVLTFGAGSRLTVL.

V and J are TRBV7-9 and TRBJ1-2; 7 bases agree with TRBD1. There are 15 residues in the CDR3. CDR1 SEHNR and CDR2 FQNEAQ come from the germline V gene (reference sequence). Trimming took 5 bases from V and 0 from J; bases not matched to a gene: 6. CDR3 protein: CASSPGTASNYGYTF. The CDR3 bases are TGTGCCAGCAGCCCCGGGACAGCTTCTAACTATGGCTACACCTTC.

The chain recombines TRBV5-1 with TRBJ1-1; TRBD1 might be the D (5 bases). V lost 3 bases and J lost 7, with 16 bases in between. Per the germline V gene, CDR1 is SGHRS and CDR2 is YFSETQ. The CDR3 has 14 residues. Here the CDR3 DNA reads TGCGCCAGCAGCTCTATTCAGGGCCTCAGTGAAGCTTTCTTT. Translated, it gives CASSSIQGLSEAFF. The complete variable domain, with remaining parts taken from reference TRBV5-1 and TRBJ1-1, reads KAGVTQTPRYLIKTRGQQVTLSCSPISGHRSVSWYQQTPGQGLQFLFEYFSETQRNKGNFPGRFSGRQFSNSRSEMNVSTLELGDSALYLCASSSIQGLSEAFFGQGTRLTVV.

This chain joins TRBV5-1 and TRBJ2-7; D is uncertain. Germline V gene data show CDR1 as SGHRS and CDR2 as YFSETQ. CDR3 length: 14 amino acids. V was shortened by 0 bases and J by 3 bases, with 10 bases between the two germline ends. The CDR3 region has the DNA TGCGCCAGCAGCTTGGCCGCAGGCCTCTACGAGCAGTACTTC. Translated, it gives CASSLAAGLYEQYF.

The J gene is TRBJ1-2, the V gene TRBV11-2; 7 nucleotides match TRBD1. Germline CDR1 is SGHAT and CDR2 is FQNNGV. This CDR3 comprises 16 residues. Losses at the gene ends were 1 base for V and 0 bases for J; bases not matched to a gene: 5. The CDR3 region is CASSLAGQTANYGYTF. The CDR3 DNA reads as TGTGCCAGCAGCTTAGCGGGACAGACAGCTAACTATGGCTACACCTTC.

The V and J genes are TRBV4-1 and TRBJ1-1; tentative D call: TRBD1 (6 bases). The germline gives CDR1 MGHRA, CDR2 YSYEKL. With 2 bases removed from V and 6 bases from J, the gap between germline ends came to 13 bases. This CDR3 is built from 14 residues. The CDR3, as DNA: TGCGCCAGCAGCCAACGCGGGGGGGCTGCTGAAGCTTTCTTT. The encoded protein is CASSQRGGAAEAFF.

V usage is TRBV30 and J usage is TRBJ2-2; D unclear. CDR1 GTSNPN and CDR2 SVGIG come from the germline V gene (reference sequence). The V gene lost 3 bases and the J gene lost 1 base, with 3 bases spanning the gap. The CDR3 loop spans 12 amino acids. The CDR3 spells CAWSKNTGELFF. The CDR3 nucleotides are TGTGCCTGGAGCAAGAACACCGGGGAGCTGTTTTTT.

The chain couples TRBV29-1 to TRBJ2-1, with a possible D match to TRBD2 (6 bases). The CDR3 has 14 amino acids. Germline values: CDR1 SQVTM, CDR2 ANQGSEA. Trimming took off 6 bases at V and 7 bases at J, with 19 bases between the two ends. The CDR3 sequence: CSVPRAGRMNEQFF. As DNA, the CDR3 is TGCAGCGTCCCGAGGGCAGGGAGGATGAATGAGCAGTTCTTC.

This chain uses TRBV6-2 or TRBV6-3 with TRBJ2-1; 7 nucleotides match TRBD1. Looked up from germline, CDR1 is MNHEY and CDR2 is SVGEGT. The CDR3 spans 17 residues. Losses at the gene ends were 7 bases for V and 2 bases for J; bases not matched to a gene: 14. CDR3 loop: CASNPPSDRATYNEQFF. As DNA, the CDR3 is TGTGCCAGCAACCCCCCTTCCGACAGGGCCACCTACAATGAGCAGTTCTTC.

The chain carries TRBV11-2 and TRBJ2-1; 12 bases line up with TRBD2. This CDR3 is 14 amino acids long. CDR1 is SGHAT, CDR2 FQNNGV, per germline. Losses at the gene ends were 1 base for V and 10 bases for J; bases not matched to a gene: 2. CDR3 protein: CASSLGGLAGEQFF. The CDR3 nucleotides are TGTGCCAGCAGCTTAGGGGGACTAGCGGGCGAGCAGTTCTTC.

This clone was observed once. The chain links TRBV3-1 (or the pseudogene TRBV3-2) to TRBJ2-2; D perhaps matches TRBD1 (5 bases). Looked up from germline, CDR1 is LGHDT and CDR2 is YNNKEL (reference sequence). V was shortened by 0 bases and J by 6 bases, with 11 bases between the two germline ends. This CDR3 comprises 15 residues. In DNA form, the CDR3 reads TGTGCCAGCAGCCAAGATGGGAAGGGGTCCGGGGAGCTGTTTTTT. Residues: CASSQDGKGSGELFF.

V gene TRBV19 combines with J gene TRBJ2-7, with 8 bases aligning to TRBD2. This CDR3 region has 14 residues. Losses at the gene ends were 4 bases for V and 5 bases for J; bases not matched to a gene: 7. The germline gives CDR1 LNHDA, CDR2 SQIVND (reference sequence). The chain's CDR3 is CASSTTSGRNEQYF. In nucleotides, the CDR3 is TGTGCCAGTAGTACCACCAGCGGGAGAAACGAGCAGTACTTC.

This chain uses TRBV7-9 with TRBJ2-2, with TRBD2 matching over 10 bases. Germline CDR1 reads SEHNR; CDR2 reads FQNEAQ (reference sequence). The trim removed 4 bases at V and 6 bases at J, leaving 5 bases unmatched. This CDR3 has 15 amino acids. Written as DNA, the CDR3 is TGTGCCAGCAGCTCCGAGCGGGGGGGCCCCGGGGAGCTGTTTTTT. Protein sequence: CASSSERGGPGELFF.

In its sample, this clone was seen a few times. The V and J genes are TRBV7-8 and TRBJ1-1; TRBD1 is a possible D gene (5 bases). Germline CDR1 is SGHVS and CDR2 is FQNEAQ. V gave up 3 bases and J gave up 9 bases, with 23 bases separating them. The CDR3 consists of 16 residues. CDR3 sequence: CASSFEGINGGSKAFF. For the CDR3, the DNA is TGTGCCAGCAGCTTCGAAGGTATAAACGGGGGATCGAAAGCTTTCTTT.

The chain employs TRBV27 and TRBJ1-2, with TRBD1 matching over 7 bases. Looked up from germline, CDR1 is MNHEY and CDR2 is SMNVEV (reference sequence). The CDR3 loop spans 16 amino acids. J was trimmed by 5 bases and V by 0 bases; bases with no gene match: 9. Here the CDR3 reads CASSLSTDRAKYGYTF. In nucleotides, the CDR3 is TGTGCCAGCAGTTTATCCACAGACAGGGCAAAGTATGGCTACACCTTC.

The gene calls are TRBV5-6 and TRBJ2-7; 9 nucleotides agree with TRBD1. V dropped 2 bases and J dropped 3; count of bases not matched to a gene: 6. The length of the CDR3 is 15 residues. Germline lookup yields CDR1 SGHDT and CDR2 YYEEEE. The CDR3 protein is CASSLKGQGIYEQYF. CDR3 DNA sequence: TGTGCCAGCAGCTTAAAGGGACAGGGTATCTACGAGCAGTACTTC.

Concerning this clone itself: The CDR3 ends on some other residue instead of the conserved phenylalanine or tryptophan, so this is likely a read error. The chain joins TRBV14 to TRBJ1-6, with 8 nucleotides matching TRBD1. The CDR3 has 14 amino acids. Germline values: CDR1 SGHDN, CDR2 FVKESK. After removal of 1 base from V and 9 bases from J, the junction contained 2 bases not matched to a gene. CDR3 region: CASSQGTGTSPLHL. DNA of the CDR3: TGTGCCAGCAGCCAAGGGACAGGGACTTCACCCCTCCACCTT.

This clone is a singleton in its sample. The rearrangement joins TRBV5-4 to TRBJ2-1; 11 bases match TRBD2. The germline CDR1 and CDR2 sequences are SGHNT and YYREEE (reference sequence). This CDR3 is 15 amino acids long. With 2 bases clipped from V and 7 bases from J, the junction kept 5 bases outside the gene matches. The CDR3 sequence: CASSLLAGEGNEQFF. DNA for the CDR3: TGTGCCAGCAGCTTACTAGCGGGAGAAGGTAATGAGCAGTTCTTC. The full variable domain, in which reference TRBV5-4 and TRBJ2-1 provide the parts outside the CDR3, is ETGVTQSPTHLIKTRGQQVTLRCSSQSGHNTVSWYQQALGQGPQFIFQYYREEENGRGNFPPRFSGLQFPNYSSELNVNALELDDSALYLCASSLLAGEGNEQFFGPGTRLTVL.

This chain connects TRBV2 to TRBJ2-1; possible D gene TRBD2, 6 bases. CDR3 length: 15 residues. Between the trimmed V and J ends, which lost 5 bases and 3 bases, there was a span of 14 bases. In germline, CDR1 is SNHLY, CDR2 FYNNEI. CDR3 sequence (DNA): TGTGCCAGCAGTTGGGACGGGAGCGTCTACAATGAGCAGTTCTTC. Its translation is CASSWDGSVYNEQFF.

The chain links TRBV27 to TRBJ2-7; possible D gene TRBD1, 5 bases. Germline values: CDR1 MNHEY, CDR2 SMNVEV (reference sequence). This CDR3 has 13 amino acids. Trimming cost V 3 bases and J 2 bases, with 8 bases left between them. The DNA of the CDR3 is TGTGCCAGCAGTTTCACAGGTACCTACGAGCAGTACTTC. This codes for CASSFTGTYEQYF.

V usage is TRBV18 and J usage is TRBJ1-1, with TRBD1 as a possible D gene (6 bases). The CDR3 extends over 14 amino acids. Looked up from germline, CDR1 is KGHSH and CDR2 is LQKENI. Trimming stripped 6 bases from V and 5 bases from J, with 16 bases between. In DNA, the CDR3 is TGTGCCAGCTCTCGCACAGGGATCGTAACTGAAGCTTTCTTT. This gives the protein CASSRTGIVTEAFF.